The T cell receptor beta chain under discussion was sequenced for a study of regulatory T cells in long-lasting Graves disease. Construction of the TCR beta libraries employed iRepertoire HTBI primers in conjunction with Arm-PCR of CDR3 regions. One entry per CDR3 protein, called by TCRdb with MiXCR from the multiplex PCR reads. The table includes approximately 400,000 distinct CDR3 sequences, 20% to 25% detected once. The CDR3 is 13 residues long. Germline values: CDR1 MRHNA, CDR2 SNTAGT. The germline V and J ends were trimmed by 0 bases and 4 bases, with 3 bases remaining between them. Study results and limitations: With persistent disease, TRBV28, TRBJ1-2 and TRBJ2-5 were the favored segments. Reduced TCR diversity was observed in persistent Graves' patients versus newly diagnosed patients. Whereas new patients shared 966 public clonotypes, persistent patients shared more, at about 3,000. Peripheral blood alone, not thyroid tissue, underwent study.

This clonotype was detected many times. What it binds is not known. This sample's time point: persistent/refractory GD, antithyroid drugs over 5 years with positive TRAb. Extracted PBMC RNA gave rise to the TCR library. The chain couples TRBV6-4 to TRBJ2-2; no clear D. Sequencing was performed on peripheral blood mononuclear cells (PBMCs), taken when the disease was refractory, from a patient treated with antithyroid drugs. This TCR was sampled from a female donor with Graves disease. The chain's CDR3 is CASSDSSTGELFF. DNA for the CDR3: TGTGCCAGCAGTGACTCGTCCACCGGGGAGCTGTTTTTT.